Below, one TCR beta chain is given with its context. Its antigen is currently not known. Per-base quality was not reported, and no clone a single base away is much larger than it. The library was generated by 5' RACE. Sequencing used an Illumina HiSeq 2000. Using fastp trimming at Q25 and MiXCR clonotype assembly, TCRdb reanalyzed the public sequencing data and kept in-frame beta chains. CDR3 protein sequences are deduplicated, and each keeps its most common genes and DNA. This sample gives a few hundred distinct CDR3 sequences in total; 25% to 30% of them show up just once. About 17% of the sample lies in the top ten. These data are taken from a study listed by TCRdb under 2016. For the wider study: The study investigated the origins of HIV persistence in individuals who naturally controlled HIV infection.

V was cut back by 7 bases and J by 2 bases, leaving a gap of 8 bases between them. The germline V gene encodes CDR1 SQVTM and CDR2 ANQGSEA. From the cysteine through the phenylalanine, the CDR3 covers 11 amino acids. Here the CDR3 DNA is all that survives: 33 bases in frame from base 1. Sequenced material: central memory T cells from blood PBMCs. In the paper's terms, the cell subset or site label means: central memory CD4+ T cells. The rearranged segments are TRBV29-1 and TRBJ2-5; the D segment could be TRBD1, given 6 matching bases. The TCR originated in a male donor with HIV. The DNA reads TGCAGCGGCGGACAGCAAGAGACCCAGTACTTC. This codes for CSGGQQETQYF.